The text below deals with one TCR beta chain. Its specificity is not known. Run at survey level, the immunoSEQ assay was version v3.0. TCRdb's copy holds only in-frame clones and misses some; the assay was immunoSEQ multiplex PCR. The repertoire includes 25,000 to 30,000 clones, nearly 95% of them detected once, and over 5% sits in the top ten. Sampling of each donor yielded at least one pre-ART PBMC sample and at least two post-ART PBMC samples. Treatment for every participant with HIV took place in the United States. The entry originates in a study of long-term antiretroviral therapy in people with HIV. Study-wide points: The range of CDR3 lengths in HIV repertoires proved narrower than that found in controls.

V was shortened by 1 base and J by 9 bases, with 18 bases between the two germline ends. The CDR3 length is 15 residues. CDR1 and CDR2 from the germline V gene are SSHAT and FNYEAQ (reference sequence). The origin of this receptor is a woman between 40 and 55 years old with HIV. Here the sequenced sample was unsorted PBMCs, taken around 6.5 years after starting antiretroviral therapy. The chain has TRBV7-7 and TRBJ2-5; either TRBD1 or TRBD2 may supply D (5 bases each). CDR3: CASSLEGPSGGAQYF. The CDR3 nucleotides are TGTGCCAGCAGCTTAGAGGGACCATCGGGTGGGGCCCAGTACTTC.